Shown below are 17 T cell receptor beta chains from a single sample sequenced in a study of blood T cell repertoires in COVID-19. Some clones are missing from TCRdb's copy, which holds only in-frame ones; the method was immunoSEQ multiplex PCR. The sample lists under 300,000 clones; 80% to 95% were seen once. Sequenced: PBMCs or T cells enriched from blood (not recorded which). The receptors here all came from a woman under 30 who had recovered from COVID-19.

The gene calls are TRBV5-1 and TRBJ2-2; TRBD1 is a possible D gene (7 bases). In germline, CDR1 is SGHRS, CDR2 YFSETQ. CDR3 size: 17 residues. The V gene lost 0 bases and the J gene lost 4 bases, with 16 bases spanning the gap. The CDR3 region has the DNA TGCGCCAGCAGCTTGGATGTGGAGGGGGCGGCCACCGGGGAGCTGTTTTTT. It yields the protein CASSLDVEGAATGELFF.

The gene calls are TRBV11-2 and TRBJ1-2; the match to TRBD1 covers 7 bases. Losses at the gene ends were 9 bases for V and 4 bases for J; bases not matched to a gene: 8. Germline-derived CDR1 and CDR2 are SGHAT and FQNNGV. This CDR3 is 13 amino acids long. CDR3 residues: CASKYRQGYGYTF. The DNA of the CDR3 is TGTGCCAGTAAATATAGACAGGGCTATGGCTACACCTTC.

This clone was recorded only once. The chain combines TRBV7-2 with TRBJ1-6; D gene unclear. V lost 1 base and J lost 6, with 16 bases in between. The CDR3 is 17 amino acids. The V gene's germline CDR1 is SGHTA and CDR2 FQGNSA. CDR3 sequence reads: CASSLVGGINSNSPLHF. Here the CDR3 DNA reads TGTGCCAGCAGCTTAGTTGGCGGTATTAATAGTAATTCACCCCTCCACTTT. Full variable domain (missing parts from reference TRBV7-2 and TRBJ1-6): GAGVSQSPSNKVTEKGKDVELRCDPISGHTALYWYRQSLGQGLEFLIYFQGNSAPDKSGLPSDRFSAERTGGSVSTLTIQRTQQEDSAVYLCASSLVGGINSNSPLHFGNGTRLTVT.

V usage is TRBV29-1 and J usage is TRBJ1-2; D is undetermined. The CDR3 covers 11 residues. CDR1 and CDR2 from the germline V gene are SQVTM and ANQGSEA. Trimming removed 7 bases at V and 6 bases at J, with 12 bases between. CDR3 residues: CSALGLDGYTF. CDR3 in DNA: TGCAGCGCCCTAGGTCTCGATGGCTACACCTTC.

The chain carries TRBV10-3 and TRBJ1-6; D possibly corresponds to TRBD1 (6 bases). Germline V gene sequence: CDR1 ENHRY, CDR2 SYGVKD. The CDR3 is made up of 13 amino acids. The V end was cut by 6 bases, the J end by 7 bases, with 10 bases between. The chain's CDR3 is CAIRDSPNSPLHF. CDR3 nucleotides: TGTGCCATCAGGGACAGCCCAAATTCACCCCTCCACTTT.

CDR3 sequence: CASSLSGPDNEQFF. CDR3 coding DNA: TGTGCCAGCAGCCTCAGCGGACCCGACAATGAGCAGTTCTTC. V usage is TRBV5-5 and J usage is TRBJ2-1, with D tentatively TRBD2 (5 bases). CDR3 length: 14 residues. V gave up 4 bases and J gave up 5 bases, with 13 bases separating them. Germline CDR1 reads SGHKS; CDR2 reads YYEKEE (reference sequence).

J is TRBJ1-4 and V is TRBV10-1, with 8 positions matching TRBD1. The CDR3 totals 13 residues. The trim removed 6 bases at V and 5 bases at J, leaving 2 bases unmatched. Germline CDR1 WNHNN, CDR2 SYGVQD (reference sequence). The DNA of the CDR3 is TGCGCCAGCAGCCGGGACAGGAATGAAAAACTGTTTTTT. It yields the protein CASSRDRNEKLFF.

This clone has just one count. The rearrangement uses TRBV7-2 and TRBJ1-5; tentative D call: TRBD1 (5 bases). The CDR3 consists of 15 residues. CDR1 is SGHTA, CDR2 FQGNSA, per germline. V was trimmed by 1 base and J by 4 bases, leaving 11 bases between them. The CDR3 loop is CASSLVLGGNQPQHF. CDR3 DNA sequence: TGTGCCAGCAGCTTAGTCCTGGGGGGGAATCAGCCCCAGCATTTT.

This chain uses TRBV9 with TRBJ2-5, with TRBD1 as a possible D gene (6 bases). The CDR3 is 15 amino acids. Germline V gene data show CDR1 as SGDLS and CDR2 as YYNGEE. V was cut by 1 base and J by 3 bases, with 13 bases left in between. CDR3 nucleotide sequence: TGTGCCAGCAGCGTATATAGGGACAAAAAAGAGACCCAGTACTTC. Translation: CASSVYRDKKETQYF. Together with reference TRBV9 and TRBJ2-5, the CDR3 gives the full variable domain: DSGVTQTPKHLITATGQRVTLRCSPRSGDLSVYWYQQSLDQGLQFLIQYYNGEERAKGNILERFSAQQFPDLHSELNLSSLELGDSALYFCASSVYRDKKETQYFGPGTRLLVL.

The V call is TRBV19, the J call TRBJ1-2, with D maybe TRBD1 (6 bases). This CDR3 has 14 residues. CDR1 and CDR2 from the germline V gene are LNHDA and SQIVND (reference sequence). Trimming removed 6 bases at V and 5 bases at J, with 16 bases between. In nucleotides, the CDR3 is TGTGCCAGTAGGGACAGCCGGCGGCTTTATGGCTACACCTTC. Translated, it gives CASRDSRRLYGYTF.

This clone was observed once. The chain has TRBV27 and TRBJ2-2; D is uncertain. There are 13 residues in the CDR3. CDR1 and CDR2 (germline): MNHEY, SMNVEV (reference sequence). Trimming cost V 5 bases and J 8 bases, with 12 bases left between them. The CDR3 sequence: CASSQIPRGELFF. In nucleotides, the CDR3 is TGTGCCAGCAGTCAAATCCCCCGGGGGGAGCTGTTTTTT.

The CDR3: CASSPGGQGHSPLHF. The CDR3 DNA follows: TGTGCCAGCTCACCAGGGGGACAGGGTCATTCACCCCTCCACTTT. J is TRBJ1-6 and V is TRBV18; TRBD1 agrees at 9 bases. Germline trimming cut 2 bases from V and 8 bases from J; bases unmatched to any gene: 4. The CDR3 totals 15 residues. Germline lookup yields CDR1 KGHSH and CDR2 LQKENI.

J is TRBJ1-2 and V is TRBV7-2; 10 nucleotides match TRBD1. The CDR3 runs to 14 residues. Trimming took 6 bases from V and 7 from J; bases not matched to a gene: 8. Germline V gene lookup returns CDR1 SGHTA and CDR2 FQGNSA. The CDR3: CASSRGQGYSGYTF. Written as DNA, the CDR3 is TGTGCCAGCAGTCGGGGACAGGGGTACAGTGGCTACACCTTC. The variable domain in full, completed from reference TRBV7-2 and TRBJ1-2, reads GAGVSQSPSNKVTEKGKDVELRCDPISGHTALYWYRQSLGQGLEFLIYFQGNSAPDKSGLPSDRFSAERTGGSVSTLTIQRTQQEDSAVYLCASSRGQGYSGYTFGSGTRLTVV.

The rearrangement uses TRBV2 and TRBJ1-2, with D hard to call. The CDR3 sequence is 13 residues long. The V end lost 1 base, the J end lost 4 bases, and 7 bases lay between the germline ends. The germline V gene encodes CDR1 SNHLY and CDR2 FYNNEI. CDR3 nucleotides: TGTGCCAGCAGTGAAGATGCAGTCTATGGCTACACCTTC. It is translated as CASSEDAVYGYTF.

The chain couples TRBV27 to TRBJ2-3, with 12 bases aligning to TRBD2. Trimming at V came to 5 bases and at J to 2 bases, leaving 5 bases not matched to a gene. The CDR3 has 16 amino acids. The germline gives CDR1 MNHEY, CDR2 SMNVEV (reference sequence). In DNA, the CDR3 is TGTGCCAGCAGTCTTGGACTAGCGGGGAACACAGATACGCAGTATTTT. This gives the protein CASSLGLAGNTDTQYF.

The V call is TRBV24-1, the J call TRBJ2-1, with D perhaps matching TRBD2 (6 bases). V was trimmed by 2 bases and J by 0 bases, leaving 13 bases between them. Per the germline V gene, CDR1 is KGHDR and CDR2 is SFDVKD. The CDR3 consists of 17 residues. The CDR3 DNA reads as TGTGCCACCAGTGATTCCCAGGGACTTGGCTCCTACAATGAGCAGTTCTTC. Residues: CATSDSQGLGSYNEQFF.

This chain joins TRBV6-5 and TRBJ2-3; 11 nucleotides line up with TRBD2. Germline trimming cut 6 bases from V and 4 bases from J; bases unmatched to any gene: 0. Germline V CDR1 and CDR2: MNHEY, SVGAGI. The length of the CDR3 is 13 residues. CDR3 sequence reads: CASRLAGADTQYF. The CDR3 region has the DNA TGTGCCAGCAGACTAGCGGGAGCAGATACGCAGTATTTT.